The source of this T cell receptor (beta chain) is a study of Tregs in tolerant kidney transplant recipients (dated by TCRdb to between 2018 and 2021). Some background on the complete study: TCRbeta sequencing was used in the study to identify donor-specific regulatory T cells before combined kidney and bone marrow transplantation, and the identified cells were then tracked after transplant. Several methods of expanding Tregs specific for an allogeneic donor were compared by TCRbeta repertoire sequencing in a few healthy controls. Broad study findings and their caveats: The study was constrained by small patient numbers, and validation of the findings is required in larger populations and under other immunosuppression protocols. The most biologically relevant and donor-specific TCRbeta repertoire appeared to be identified by expanding Tregs with activated donor B cells. Biological reproducibility was not directly addressed, though technical replication error appeared minimal.

V loses 7 bases, J loses 3 bases, and the germline ends lie 7 bases apart. Including cysteine and phenylalanine, the CDR3 has 11 amino acids. Here the CDR3 DNA is all that survives: 33 bases in frame from base 1. Per the germline V gene, MDHEN is the CDR1 and SYDVKM is the CDR2. In this sample, this clone turned up a few times. Its recognized antigen is unknown. No base-level quality is on record; no much larger clone is a single base apart. Genomic DNA was extracted from sorted cells with the QIAGEN DNeasy Blood and Tissue Kit for TCRbeta CDR3 sequencing. High-throughput TCRbeta CDR3 sequencing, which included PCR amplification with bias correction and internal controls, was done commercially through immunoSEQ. In the authors' own workflow: A unique productive TCRbeta sequence was defined by the CDR3 nucleotide sequence when primers matched, and otherwise by the CDR3 amino acid sequence together with the Vbeta and Jbeta genes. Sorting error was corrected by removing sequences shared between sorted populations at a frequency ratio of 2:1 or less, and the remaining shared sequences were assigned to the higher population. A sequence counted as donor-reactive if, in CFSE-low cells, the sequence had a frequency of at least 0.01% and was expanded at least 5-fold compared with unstimulated cells. Repertoire divergence was quantified by Jensen-Shannon divergence using the top 100 TCRbeta sequences ranked by frequency. For any sample with multiple sequencing runs, sorting error was corrected in each run separately before the runs were pooled. TCRdb stores this immuneACCESS table with in-frame sequences only. Part of the clones is absent; in the studies checked, under half of the shortfall reflects unresolved V genes, and no reason is known for the rest. V and J calls and clone size come straight from that table; D and trimming were deduced from the DNA. The sample includes some 65,000 clones, with 65% to 85% observed a single time. The ten largest clones represent about 4.5% of the sample.

Thawed PBMCs were FACS-sorted into unstimulated Tregs (CD4+CD25+CD127-), CD4+ non-Tregs (CD4+CD25-), CD4 cells and CD8 cells. Healthy control blood was obtained either as purchased buffy coats or from healthy volunteers. Healthy control blood was processed to PBMCs with a Ficoll density gradient and then cryopreserved, whereas patient PBMCs were collected both before and after transplant. The TCR comes from a human donor in good health. The sequenced sample consisted of CD4+ T cells from blood. This receptor chain uses TRBV28 and TRBJ2-7; too little of a D gene remains to name it. The CDR3 region reads CASTVSYEQYF. The DNA sequence follows: TGTGCCAGCACTGTCAGCTACGAGCAGTACTTC.